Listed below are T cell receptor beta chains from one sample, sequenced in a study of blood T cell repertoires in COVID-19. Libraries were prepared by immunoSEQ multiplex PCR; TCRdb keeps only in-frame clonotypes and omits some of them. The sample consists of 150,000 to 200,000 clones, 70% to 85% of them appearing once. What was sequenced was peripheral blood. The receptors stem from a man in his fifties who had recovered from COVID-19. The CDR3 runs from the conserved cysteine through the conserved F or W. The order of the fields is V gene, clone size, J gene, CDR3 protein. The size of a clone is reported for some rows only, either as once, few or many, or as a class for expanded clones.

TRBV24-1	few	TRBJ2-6	CATSDLFFGRGRSGANVLTF
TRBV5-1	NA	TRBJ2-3	CASSLAATGRGNRDTDTQYF
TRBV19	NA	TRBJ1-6	CASSILGQGDNSPLHF
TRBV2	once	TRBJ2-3	CARGTSNTDTQYF
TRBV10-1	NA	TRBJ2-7	CASSEGQGHEQYF
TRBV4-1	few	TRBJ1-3	CASSQESIKASSGNTIYF
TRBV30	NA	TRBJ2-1	CASHTSSYNEQFF
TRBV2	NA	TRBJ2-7	CASSEGTSGRYEQYF
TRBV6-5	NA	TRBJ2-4	CASRYRGLAKNIQYF
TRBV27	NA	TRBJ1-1	CASSDTLNTEAFF
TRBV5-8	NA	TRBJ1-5	CVSSHRAGTGDNQPQHF
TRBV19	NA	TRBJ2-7	CASGLAPELEQYF
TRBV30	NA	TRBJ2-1	CAWSSYLGGGYNEQFF
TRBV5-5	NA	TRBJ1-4	CASSRGQDNEKLFF
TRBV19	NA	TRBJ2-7	CASSIGRGAYEQYF
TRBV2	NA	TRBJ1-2	CASSEFTANYGYTF
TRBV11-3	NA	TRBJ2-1	CASSSGDNEQFF
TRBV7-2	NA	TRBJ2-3	CASSSPGLDADTQYF
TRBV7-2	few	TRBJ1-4	CASCTHTGGIVEKLFF
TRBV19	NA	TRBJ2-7	CASRTGTGGYEQYF
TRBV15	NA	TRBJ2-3	CATTLWLAGTSDTQYF
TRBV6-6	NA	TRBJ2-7	CASSGGVAGVSYEQYF
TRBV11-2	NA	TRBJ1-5	CASSSDRDQPQHF
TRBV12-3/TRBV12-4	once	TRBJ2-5	CASSSTRRETQYF
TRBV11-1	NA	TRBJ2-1	CASSLSSGGYNEQFF
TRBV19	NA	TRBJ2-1	CASSSGTGGVAGSSYNEQFF
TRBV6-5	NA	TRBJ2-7	CASSIFKLHHEQYF
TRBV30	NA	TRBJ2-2	CACPGLATLAGTGELFF
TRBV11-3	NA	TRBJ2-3	CASSLAGGSDTDTQYF
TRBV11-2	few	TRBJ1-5	CASSPQGGNQPQHF
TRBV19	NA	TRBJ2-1	CASRPGTGAQDEQFF
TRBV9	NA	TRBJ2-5	CASSVTGEETQYF
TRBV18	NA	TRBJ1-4	CASSSWDDGGEKLFF
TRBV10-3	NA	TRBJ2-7	CAIIEFQGGEQYF
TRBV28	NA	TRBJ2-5	CASSFNAGGPGETQYF
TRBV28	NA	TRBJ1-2	CASSHRGLNYGYTF
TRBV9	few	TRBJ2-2	CASSVATTFGSDTYTGELFF
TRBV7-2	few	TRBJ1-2	CASSFGWAGPANYGYTF
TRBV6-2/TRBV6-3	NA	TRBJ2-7	CASSYSASGAREQYF
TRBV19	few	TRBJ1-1	CASRPQAPLSEAFF
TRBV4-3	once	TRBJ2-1	CASSQVLAGAGEQFF
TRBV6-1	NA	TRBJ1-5	CASSEGRYRNQPQHF
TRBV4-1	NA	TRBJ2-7	CASRRGQEGPREYF
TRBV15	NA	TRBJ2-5	CATSRANPKRTSGSILKTQYF
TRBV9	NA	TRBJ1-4	CASSVFATNEKLFF
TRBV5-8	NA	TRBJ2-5	CATTRRVFETQYF
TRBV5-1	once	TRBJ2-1	CASSPGQGSAGGSEQFF
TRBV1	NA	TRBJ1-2	CTSSQDFRGWQPNYGYTF
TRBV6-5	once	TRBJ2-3	CASSYLRSDTQYF
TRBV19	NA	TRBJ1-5	CASRRQGPNQPQHF
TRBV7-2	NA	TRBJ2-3	CASSLAGTGRADTQYF
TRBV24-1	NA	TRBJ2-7	CATSPDRPFAYEQYF
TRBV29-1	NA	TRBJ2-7	CSVWGGSDLGQYF